This T cell receptor beta chain was sequenced in a study of control samples from healthy donors and cancer patients. The assay was immunoSEQ multiplex PCR, and TCRdb's table has in-frame clones only and misses some. The sample has about 230,000 clones, 82% seen once; the top ten hold about 14%. CDR3 length: 15 amino acids. Germline lookup yields CDR1 SGDLS and CDR2 YYNGEE. Trimming cost V 4 bases and J 5 bases; bases outside gene matches: 8. V is TRBV9 and J is TRBJ1-4; 7 bases are a match to TRBD1. Specimen: PBMCs. The clonotype comes from a woman in her sixties with lung cancer. CDR3 coding DNA: TGTGCCAGCAGCTCATCGACAGGGTCAAATGAAAAACTGTTTTTT. This translates into CASSSSTGSNEKLFF.